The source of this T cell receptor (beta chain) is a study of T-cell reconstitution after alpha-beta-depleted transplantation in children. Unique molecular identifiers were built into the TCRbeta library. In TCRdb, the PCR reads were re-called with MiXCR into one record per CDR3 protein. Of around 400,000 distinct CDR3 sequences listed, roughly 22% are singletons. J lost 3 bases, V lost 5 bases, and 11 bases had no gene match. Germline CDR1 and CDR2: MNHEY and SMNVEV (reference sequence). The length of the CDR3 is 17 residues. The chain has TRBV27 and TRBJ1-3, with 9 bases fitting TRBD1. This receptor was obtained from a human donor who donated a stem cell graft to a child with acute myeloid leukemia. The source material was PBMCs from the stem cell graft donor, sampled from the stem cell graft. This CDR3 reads CASSPNGQGSGGNTIYF. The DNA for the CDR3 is TGTGCCAGCAGTCCGAACGGACAGGGGTCAGGTGGAAACACCATATATTTT.